The text below deals with one T cell receptor (beta chain). What it recognizes is unknown. Germline V CDR1 and CDR2: SNHLY, FYNNEI. V gave up 6 bases and J gave up 0 bases, with 14 bases separating them. This CDR3 has 15 residues. Using immunoSEQ multiplex PCR, the repertoire was profiled, and TCRdb retains in-frame clones only, with some absent. Here the sample spans 150,000 to 200,000 clones, about 94% being singletons. This sample is drawn from a study of T cell responses to AZD1222 COVID-19 vaccine. Overall study findings and caveats: Among spike-specific TCRs, nearly half reportedly target unmutated variant regions. Seropositive AZD1222 recipients at baseline numbered only 6 or 7. Most donors were white British and more were female, and clonal diversity was possibly underestimated.

This sequence joins TRBV2 and TRBJ1-2; D ambiguous. This specimen was peripheral blood, taken on day 0 of AZD1222 vaccination. The clonotype was recovered from an adult in good health. The CDR3 DNA is TGTGCCAGCAGGCAATTGCCGGGAACTAACTATGGCTACACCTTC. Its protein is CASRQLPGTNYGYTF.